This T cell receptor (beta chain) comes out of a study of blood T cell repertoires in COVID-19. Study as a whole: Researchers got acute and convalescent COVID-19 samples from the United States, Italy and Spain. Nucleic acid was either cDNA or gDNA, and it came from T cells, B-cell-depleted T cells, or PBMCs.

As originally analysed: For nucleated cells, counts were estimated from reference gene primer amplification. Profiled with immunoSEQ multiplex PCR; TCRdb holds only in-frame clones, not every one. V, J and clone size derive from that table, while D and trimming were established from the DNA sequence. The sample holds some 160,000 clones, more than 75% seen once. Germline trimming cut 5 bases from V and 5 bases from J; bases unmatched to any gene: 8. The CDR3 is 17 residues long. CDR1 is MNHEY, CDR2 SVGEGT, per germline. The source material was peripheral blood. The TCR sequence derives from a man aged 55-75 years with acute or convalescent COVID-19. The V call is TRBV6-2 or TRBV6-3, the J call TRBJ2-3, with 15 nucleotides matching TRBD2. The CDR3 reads CASSPHGLAGGIDTQYF. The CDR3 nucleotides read TGTGCCAGCAGTCCGCATGGACTAGCGGGAGGGATAGATACGCAGTATTTT.